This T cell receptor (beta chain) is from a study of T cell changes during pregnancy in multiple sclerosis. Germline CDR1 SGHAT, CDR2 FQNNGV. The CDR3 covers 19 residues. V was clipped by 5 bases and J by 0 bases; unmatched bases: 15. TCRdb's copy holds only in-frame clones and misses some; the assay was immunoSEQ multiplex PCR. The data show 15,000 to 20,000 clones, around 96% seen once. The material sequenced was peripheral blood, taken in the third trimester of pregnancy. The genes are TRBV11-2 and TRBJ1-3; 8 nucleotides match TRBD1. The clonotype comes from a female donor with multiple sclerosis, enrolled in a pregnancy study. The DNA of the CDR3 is TGTGCCAGCAGCCCCCGGGGCCCCCGGGACAGGTTCTCTGGAAACACCATATATTTT. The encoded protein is CASSPRGPRDRFSGNTIYF.